The table lists the clone carrying this T cell receptor (beta chain) with many counts. This sample is part of a study of T-cell reconstitution after alpha-beta-depleted transplantation in children. With 4 bases removed from V and 4 bases from J, the gap between germline ends came to 12 bases. The CDR3 is made up of 14 amino acids. The germline V gene encodes CDR1 SGHNT and CDR2 YYREEE (reference sequence). Preparation of the TCRbeta library used unique molecular identifiers. MiXCR was run by TCRdb on the PCR reads, yielding one entry per CDR3 protein. The sample has around 400,000 distinct CDR3 sequences; over 20% are singletons.

The specimen comprised PBMCs from the stem cell graft donor, sampled from the stem cell graft. The genes are TRBV5-4 and TRBJ2-1; tentative D call: TRBD2 (5 bases). The sequence derives from a human donor who donated a stem cell graft to a child with acute myeloid leukemia. CDR3 in DNA: TGTGCCAGCAGCCCGGGGAGTGTGTACAATGAGCAGTTCTTC. It codes for CASSPGSVYNEQFF.